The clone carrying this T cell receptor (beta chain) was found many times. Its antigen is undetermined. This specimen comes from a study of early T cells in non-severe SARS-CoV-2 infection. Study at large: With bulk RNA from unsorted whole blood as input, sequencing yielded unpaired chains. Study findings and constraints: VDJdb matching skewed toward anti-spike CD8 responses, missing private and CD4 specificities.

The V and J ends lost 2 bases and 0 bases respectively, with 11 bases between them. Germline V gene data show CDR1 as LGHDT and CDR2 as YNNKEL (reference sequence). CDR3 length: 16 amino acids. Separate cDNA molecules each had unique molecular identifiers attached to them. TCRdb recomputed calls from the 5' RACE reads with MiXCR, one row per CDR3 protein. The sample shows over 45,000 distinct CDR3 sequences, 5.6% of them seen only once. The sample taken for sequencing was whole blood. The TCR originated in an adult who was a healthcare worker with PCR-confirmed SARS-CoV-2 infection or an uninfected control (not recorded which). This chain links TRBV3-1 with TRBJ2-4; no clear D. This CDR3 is CASSQRQPGAKNIQYF. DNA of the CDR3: TGTGCCAGCAGCCAAAGGCAGCCGGGAGCCAAAAACATTCAGTACTTC. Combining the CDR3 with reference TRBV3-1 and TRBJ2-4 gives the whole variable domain DTAVSQTPKYLVTQMGNDKSIKCEQNLGHDTMYWYKQDSKKFLKIMFSYNNKELIINETVPNRFSPKSPDKAHLNLHINSLELGDSAVYFCASSQRQPGAKNIQYFGAGTRLSVL.